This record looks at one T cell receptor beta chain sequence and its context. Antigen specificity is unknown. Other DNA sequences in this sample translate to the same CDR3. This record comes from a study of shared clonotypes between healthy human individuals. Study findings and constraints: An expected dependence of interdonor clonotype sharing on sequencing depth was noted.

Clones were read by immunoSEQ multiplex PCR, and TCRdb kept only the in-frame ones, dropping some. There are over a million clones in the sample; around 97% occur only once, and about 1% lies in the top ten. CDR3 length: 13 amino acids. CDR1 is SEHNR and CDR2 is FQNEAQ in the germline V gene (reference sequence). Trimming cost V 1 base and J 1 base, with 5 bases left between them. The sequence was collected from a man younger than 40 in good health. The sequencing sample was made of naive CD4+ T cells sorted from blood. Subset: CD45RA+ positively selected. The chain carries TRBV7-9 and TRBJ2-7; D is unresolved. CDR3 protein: CASSLVSSYEQYF. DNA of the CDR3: TGTGCCAGCAGCTTAGTAAGTTCCTACGAGCAGTACTTC.